This TCR beta chain was captured by sequencing in a study of blood T cell repertoires in COVID-19. About the study: PBMCs, B-cell-depleted T cells, or T cells were the source of the cDNA or gDNA that made up the material.

Data came from immunoSEQ multiplex PCR; TCRdb stores just in-frame clones and leaves some out. Among under 90,000 clones listed, 70% to 90% were seen once. V lost 5 bases and J lost 4; bases outside the gene matches: 8. Germline V gene lookup returns CDR1 MNHNS and CDR2 SASEGT. This CDR3 has 15 residues. The sequencing sample was made of peripheral blood. The rearrangement uses TRBV6-1 and TRBJ1-2, with 9 bases lining up with TRBD1. The TCR was taken from a woman aged 45 to 65 with COVID-19, enrolled during active disease. The DNA of the CDR3 is TGTGCCAGCAGTTTTGTACAGGGGGCTGGCTATGGCTACACCTTC. This sequence encodes CASSFVQGAGYGYTF.